This TCR beta chain appears in the sequencing data of a study of OX40 agonist ivuxolimab in advanced cancers. Data came from immunoSEQ multiplex PCR; TCRdb stores just in-frame clones and leaves some out. The repertoire holds 80,000 to 95,000 clones, with about 86% as singletons. Germline assignment: CDR1 SNHLY and CDR2 FYNNEI. The CDR3 is 13 amino acids. V was cut by 6 bases and J by 3 bases, with 11 bases left in between. This sequence joins TRBV2 and TRBJ1-2; D is undetermined. The clonotype originates from an adult with an advanced solid tumor such as melanoma, head and neck, liver or kidney cancer. The input for sequencing was CD4+ or CD8+ T cells sorted from blood, taken in a trial of the OX40 agonist ivuxolimab. The CDR3 loop is CASSIILDYGYTF. The CDR3 DNA follows: TGTGCCAGCAGCATTATCCTCGACTATGGCTACACCTTC.